The 19 T cell receptor beta chains below all came from one sample that was sequenced in a study of CD8 T cells in Susac syndrome. After extraction with the RNeasy kit, 0.5 to 1 ug of the RNA was reverse transcribed using random hexamers. TCRdb recomputed calls from the immunoSEQ multiplex PCR reads with MiXCR, one row per CDR3 protein. In the table there are approximately 170,000 distinct CDR3 sequences, about 90% of which are singletons. Sequencing was performed on CD4+ T cells from PBMCs. All receptors derive from a human donor in good health.

The chain combines TRBV14 with TRBJ1-1; TRBD1 aligns across 7 bases. This CDR3 is 20 amino acids long. Germline CDR1 and CDR2: SGHDN and FVKESK. V dropped 3 bases and J dropped 3; count of bases not matched to a gene: 22. Here the CDR3 DNA reads TGTGCCAGCAGCCAGGGGAGATGGAGGGGGCGATTGTGGGAACACACTGAAGCTTTCTTT. Its protein product is CASSQGRWRGRLWEHTEAFF.

This clonotype came up once. V gene TRBV4-1 combines with J gene TRBJ2-5; D might be TRBD1 or TRBD2, each matching 7 bases. The CDR3 runs 16 residues. Germline V gene lookup returns CDR1 MGHRA and CDR2 YSYEKL. Trimming took 4 bases from V and 1 from J, leaving 16 bases between them. This CDR3 reads CASSPNRGGSQETQYF. CDR3 sequence (DNA): TGCGCCAGCAGCCCGAACAGGGGAGGGAGCCAAGAGACCCAGTACTTC.

The V and J genes are TRBV12-3 or TRBV12-4 and TRBJ1-1, with TRBD1 matching 12 bases. The V segment lost 7 bases and the J segment 9 bases; nucleotides outside the gene matches: 15. The CDR3 consists of 16 residues. The CDR3 protein is CASKLGQGARYTQAFF. The CDR3 DNA reads as TGTGCCAGCAAACTGGGACAGGGGGCGCGTTACACACAAGCTTTCTTT.

This clonotype was found once. The chain employs TRBV10-3 and TRBJ2-7; 9 bases map to TRBD1. The ends lost 2 bases at V and 6 bases at J; junction bases unmatched: 14. Germline CDR1 reads ENHRY; CDR2 reads SYGVKD. The CDR3 has 17 amino acids. The DNA for the CDR3 is TGTGCCATCAGTGAGGGGGGCACCGGGACAGGGACCGTCGAGCAGTACTTC. Protein: CAISEGGTGTGTVEQYF.

The chain is built from TRBV5-1 and TRBJ2-5, with TRBD1 matching over 7 bases. Germline values: CDR1 SGHRS, CDR2 YFSETQ. J was trimmed by 2 bases and V by 4 bases; bases with no gene match: 5. This CDR3 contains 14 residues. The chain's CDR3 is CASSPPDRQETQYF. Here the CDR3 DNA reads TGCGCCAGCAGCCCCCCGGACAGGCAAGAGACCCAGTACTTC. Based on the CDR3 plus reference TRBV5-1 and TRBJ2-5, the full variable domain is KAGVTQTPRYLIKTRGQQVTLSCSPISGHRSVSWYQQTPGQGLQFLFEYFSETQRNKGNFPGRFSGRQFSNSRSEMNVSTLELGDSALYLCASSPPDRQETQYFGPGTRLLVL.

The chain is built from TRBV9 and TRBJ1-2, with D unclear. Deletions cut 3 bases from V and 8 bases from J, with 8 bases between. CDR1 and CDR2 from the germline V gene are SGDLS and YYNGEE. The CDR3 covers 11 residues. The CDR3 DNA reads as TGTGCCAGCAGCGCGGGCCACGGCTACACCTTC. Translation: CASSAGHGYTF.

The chain couples TRBV28 to TRBJ2-7; 8 nucleotides align to TRBD2. This CDR3 is 15 amino acids long. V lost 6 bases to trimming and J lost 5 bases; unmatched junction nucleotides: 12. Germline CDR1 is MDHEN and CDR2 is SYDVKM. CDR3 region: CASRLTGTRSHEQYF. For the CDR3, the DNA is TGTGCCAGCAGGCTAACCGGGACTAGATCCCACGAGCAGTACTTC.

This clonotype was seen once. V gene TRBV6-1 combines with J gene TRBJ1-1; D remains ambiguous. With 6 bases removed from V and 3 bases from J, the gap between germline ends came to 14 bases. The CDR3 extends over 14 amino acids. Germline V gene lookup returns CDR1 MNHNS and CDR2 SASEGT. The CDR3 here is CASSFNWRDTEAFF. In DNA, the CDR3 is TGTGCCAGCAGCTTCAACTGGCGGGACACTGAAGCTTTCTTT.

The rearrangement joins TRBV4-3 to TRBJ2-7; 11 nucleotides agree with TRBD1. Germline V gene lookup returns CDR1 LGHNA and CDR2 YSLEER. J gave up 5 bases and V 4 bases, and 13 bases lay outside the gene matches. This CDR3 has 17 amino acids. The CDR3 loop reads CASSPNNFRDRGDEQYF. The DNA of the CDR3 is TGCGCCAGCAGCCCCAACAATTTCCGGGACAGGGGGGACGAGCAGTACTTC.

The gene calls are TRBV6-5 and TRBJ2-5; D remains unclear. V was trimmed by 1 base and J by 2 bases, leaving 11 bases between them. There are 15 residues in the CDR3. The germline V gene encodes CDR1 MNHEY and CDR2 SVGAGI. In DNA, the CDR3 is TGTGCCAGCAGTTACTATTGGACGGAGCAAGAGACCCAGTACTTC. Its protein is CASSYYWTEQETQYF.

The chain links TRBV29-1 to TRBJ1-6; D might be TRBD1 (6 bases). This CDR3 is 14 amino acids long. The V end was cut by 4 bases, the J end by 7 bases, with 14 bases between. Germline V gene sequence: CDR1 SQVTM, CDR2 ANQGSEA. This CDR3 is CSVAFGTGNSPLHF. CDR3 sequence (DNA): TGCAGCGTTGCTTTTGGTACAGGGAATTCACCCCTCCACTTT. The full variable domain, rest sourced from reference TRBV29-1 and TRBJ1-6, is SAVISQKPSRDICQRGTSLTIQCQVDSQVTMMFWYRQQPGQSLTLIATANQGSEATYESGFVIDKFPISRPNLTFSTLTVSNMSPEDSSIYLCSVAFGTGNSPLHFGNGTRLTVT.

The chain couples TRBV4-2 to TRBJ2-5, with D perhaps matching TRBD2 (6 bases). The CDR3 has 14 residues. Deletions cut 1 base from V and 5 bases from J, with 11 bases between. In germline, CDR1 is LGHNA, CDR2 YNFKEQ. The CDR3 reads CASSQGSAGETQYF. CDR3 coding DNA: TGTGCCAGCAGCCAAGGCTCGGCGGGGGAGACCCAGTACTTC.

The V and J genes are TRBV4-1 and TRBJ2-7, with TRBD1 matching 8 bases. Unmatched junction bases numbered 7, after V lost 3 bases and J lost 3 bases. CDR1 is MGHRA, CDR2 YSYEKL, per germline. The CDR3 contains 15 residues. The CDR3 reads CASSHGTGLYYEQYF. Written as DNA, the CDR3 is TGCGCCAGCAGCCACGGGACAGGTCTTTACTACGAGCAGTACTTC.

V and J are TRBV7-2 and TRBJ2-3; D unresolved. CDR1 and CDR2 from the germline V gene are SGHTA and FQGNSA. Trimming removed 2 bases from V and 4 bases from J, with 10 bases in between. This CDR3 is built from 14 residues. CDR3 nucleotides: TGTGCCAGCAGCTTATCCGGGCTAGCAGATACGCAGTATTTT. It is translated as CASSLSGLADTQYF.

V and J are TRBV5-1 and TRBJ2-5, with no clear D. The length of the CDR3 is 14 residues. CDR1 and CDR2 from the germline V gene are SGHRS and YFSETQ. The V and J ends lost 4 bases and 2 bases respectively, with 12 bases between them. Written as DNA, the CDR3 is TGCGCCAGCAGCCGCGGAGAGGCACAAGAGACCCAGTACTTC. This gives the protein CASSRGEAQETQYF.

The chain couples TRBV6-6 to TRBJ2-1; D is unclear. Trimming removed 7 bases at V and 8 bases at J, with 9 bases between. The CDR3 spans 11 residues. In germline, CDR1 is MNHNY, CDR2 SVGAGI (reference sequence). The CDR3 sequence is CASTWVHEQFF. The DNA for the CDR3 is TGTGCCAGCACCTGGGTTCATGAGCAGTTCTTC.

This chain links TRBV5-1 with TRBJ1-1; no reliable D call. Deletions cut 2 bases from V and 1 base from J, with 9 bases between. CDR1 SGHRS and CDR2 YFSETQ come from the germline V gene. The CDR3 loop spans 14 amino acids. The CDR3 protein is CASSFGRENTEAFF. The CDR3 bases are TGCGCCAGCAGCTTCGGAAGAGAGAACACTGAAGCTTTCTTT.

The J gene is TRBJ2-1, the V gene TRBV2; 12 bases are a match to TRBD2. The CDR3 contains 18 residues. CDR1 is SNHLY, CDR2 FYNNEI, per germline. J lost 0 bases, V lost 3 bases, and 6 bases had no gene match. CDR3 DNA sequence: TGTGCCAGCAGTGATACCGGACTAGCGGGAACCTCCTACAATGAGCAGTTCTTC. It encodes CASSDTGLAGTSYNEQFF.

J is TRBJ2-3 and V is TRBV7-9; 12 bases align to TRBD2. CDR3 length: 16 residues. V shed 5 bases, J shed 3 bases, and the junction held 6 bases outside the gene matches. CDR1 and CDR2 (germline): SEHNR, FQNEAQ (reference sequence). Written as DNA, the CDR3 is TGTGCCAGCAGCCGAGAGGGGACTAGCGGGACAGATACGCAGTATTTT. Protein product: CASSREGTSGTDTQYF.